Described below is a single TCR beta chain sequence and its context. Its specificity is not known. These data come from a study of response to subunit inactivated influenza vaccine. Study-wide findings and caveats: Each seasonal influenza vaccination recruits few new T cells, the authors suggested.

TCRdb independently ran MiXCR on the RT-PCR reads; one entry per CDR3 protein. The sample comprises roughly 700,000 distinct CDR3 sequences, about a sixth of which are singletons, and 9.5% to 13% rests with the top ten. The sample consisted of PBMCs from blood, taken approximately 12 days after vaccination. The TCR comes from a man aged 50-59 years who received an inactivated influenza vaccine.

In nucleotides, the CDR3 is TGCAGTGCCGCACCGGGGACAGGGCAGCAGCCCCAGCATTTT. It specifies CSAAPGTGQQPQHF. This chain joins TRBV20-1 and TRBJ1-5, with 9 nucleotides matching TRBD1. The CDR3 is 14 amino acids. The V and J ends lost 6 bases and 7 bases, in that order; junction bases with no gene match: 10. From germline, CDR1 is DFQATT and CDR2 SNEGSKA (reference sequence).